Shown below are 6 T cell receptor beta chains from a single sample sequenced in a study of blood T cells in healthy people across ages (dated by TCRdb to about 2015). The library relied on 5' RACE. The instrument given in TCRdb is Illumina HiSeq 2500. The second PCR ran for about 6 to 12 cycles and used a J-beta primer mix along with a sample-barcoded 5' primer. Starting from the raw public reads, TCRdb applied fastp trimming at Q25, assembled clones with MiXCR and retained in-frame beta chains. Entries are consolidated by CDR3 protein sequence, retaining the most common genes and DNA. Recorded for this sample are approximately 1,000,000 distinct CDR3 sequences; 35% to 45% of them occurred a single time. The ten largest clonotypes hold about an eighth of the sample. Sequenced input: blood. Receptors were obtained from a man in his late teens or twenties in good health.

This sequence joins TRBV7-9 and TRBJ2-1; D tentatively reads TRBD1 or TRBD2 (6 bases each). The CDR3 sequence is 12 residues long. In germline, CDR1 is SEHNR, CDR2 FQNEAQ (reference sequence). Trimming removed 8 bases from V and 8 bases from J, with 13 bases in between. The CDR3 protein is CASFAGEDEQFF. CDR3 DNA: TGTGCCAGCTTTGCAGGGGAGGATGAGCAGTTCTTC.

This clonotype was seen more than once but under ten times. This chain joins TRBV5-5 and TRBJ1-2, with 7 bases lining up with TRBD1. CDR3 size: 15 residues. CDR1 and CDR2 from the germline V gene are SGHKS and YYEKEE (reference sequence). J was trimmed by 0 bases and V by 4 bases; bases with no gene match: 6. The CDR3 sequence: CASSLRGSTNYGYTF. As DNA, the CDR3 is TGTGCCAGCAGCCTCAGGGGGAGCACTAACTATGGCTACACCTTC.

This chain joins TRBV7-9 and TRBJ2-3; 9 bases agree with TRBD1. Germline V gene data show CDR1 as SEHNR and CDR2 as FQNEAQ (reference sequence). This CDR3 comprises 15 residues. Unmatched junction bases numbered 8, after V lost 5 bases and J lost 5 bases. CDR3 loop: CASSVDWTGVDTQYF. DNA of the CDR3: TGTGCCAGCAGCGTAGATTGGACAGGGGTAGATACGCAGTATTTT.

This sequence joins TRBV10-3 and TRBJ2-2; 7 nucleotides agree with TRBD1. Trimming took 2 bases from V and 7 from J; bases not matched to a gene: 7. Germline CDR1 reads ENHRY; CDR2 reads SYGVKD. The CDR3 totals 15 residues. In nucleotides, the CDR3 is TGTGCCATCAGTGAGGGCCAGGGGGTAGACGGGGAGCTGTTTTTT. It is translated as CAISEGQGVDGELFF.

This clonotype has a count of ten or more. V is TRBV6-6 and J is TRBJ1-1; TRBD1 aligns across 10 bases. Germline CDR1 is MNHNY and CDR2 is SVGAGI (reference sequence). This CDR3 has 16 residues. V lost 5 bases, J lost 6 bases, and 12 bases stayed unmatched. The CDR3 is CASSGTKGQGFSEAFF. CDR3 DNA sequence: TGTGCCAGCAGTGGGACCAAGGGACAGGGGTTTTCTGAAGCTTTCTTT.

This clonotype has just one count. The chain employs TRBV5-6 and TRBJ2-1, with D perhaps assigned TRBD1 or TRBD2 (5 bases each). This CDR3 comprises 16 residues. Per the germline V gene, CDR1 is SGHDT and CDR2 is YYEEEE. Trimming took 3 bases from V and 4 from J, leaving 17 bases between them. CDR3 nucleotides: TGTGCCAGCAGCTGGACCGGGGCAGGGACGTACAATGAGCAGTTCTTC. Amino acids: CASSWTGAGTYNEQFF.